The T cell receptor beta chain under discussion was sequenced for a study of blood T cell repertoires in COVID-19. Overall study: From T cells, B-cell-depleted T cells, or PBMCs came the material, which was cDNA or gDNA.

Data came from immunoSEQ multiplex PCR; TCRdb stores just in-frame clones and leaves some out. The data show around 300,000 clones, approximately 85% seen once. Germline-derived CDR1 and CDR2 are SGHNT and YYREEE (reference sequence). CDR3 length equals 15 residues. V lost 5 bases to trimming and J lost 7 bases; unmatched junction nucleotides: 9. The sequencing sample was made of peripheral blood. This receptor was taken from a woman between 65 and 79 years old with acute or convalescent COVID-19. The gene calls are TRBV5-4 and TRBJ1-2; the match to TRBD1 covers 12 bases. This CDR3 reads CASSPAGTGGFGYTF. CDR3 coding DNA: TGTGCCAGCAGTCCAGCCGGGACAGGGGGCTTTGGCTACACCTTC.